This record concerns one T cell receptor beta chain sequence. Its target is unknown. A much larger clone lies a single base off, so this may be a read error. Here the CDR3 omits its conserved ending phenylalanine or tryptophan, so a read error is the likely source. The sample comes from a study of T cells in Graves' hyperthyroidism and ophthalmopathy. General observations from the study: Most clonotypes expanded in the thyroid (above 0.001) were also present in blood.

The CDR3 covers 12 residues. V dropped 5 bases and J dropped 4 bases, with 9 bases sitting between them. In germline, CDR1 is DFQATT, CDR2 SNEGSKA (reference sequence). From RNA transcripts, TCR beta CDR3 regions were amplified. The HTBI primer set was used in a first-round RT-PCR of the TCR CDR3. A single record per CDR3 protein comes from TCRdb applying MiXCR to the multiplex PCR reads. The sample yields 250,000 to 300,000 distinct CDR3 sequences, around a fifth seen once. V usage is TRBV20-1 and J usage is TRBJ2-1, with D unclear. Sequenced material: blood. The clonotype was recovered from a man aged 50 to 59 with Graves' ophthalmopathy. The CDR3 protein is CSAPHGYNEQFS. CDR3 sequence (DNA): TGCAGTGCTCCGCATGGTTACAATGAGCAGTTCTCC.